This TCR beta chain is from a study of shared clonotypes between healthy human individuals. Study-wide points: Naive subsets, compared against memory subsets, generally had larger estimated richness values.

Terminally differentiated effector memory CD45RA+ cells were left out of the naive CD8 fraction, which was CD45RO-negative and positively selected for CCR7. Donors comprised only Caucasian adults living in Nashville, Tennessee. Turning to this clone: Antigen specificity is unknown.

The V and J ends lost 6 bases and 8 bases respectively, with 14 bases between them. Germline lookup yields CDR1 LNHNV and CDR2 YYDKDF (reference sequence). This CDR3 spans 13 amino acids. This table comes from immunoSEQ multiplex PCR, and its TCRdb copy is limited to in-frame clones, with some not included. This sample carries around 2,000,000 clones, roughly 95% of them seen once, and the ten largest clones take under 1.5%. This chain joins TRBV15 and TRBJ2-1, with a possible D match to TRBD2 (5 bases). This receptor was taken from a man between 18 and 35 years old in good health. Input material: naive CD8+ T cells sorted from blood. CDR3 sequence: CATSLAGLDEQFF. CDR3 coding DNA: TGTGCCACCAGTCTAGCAGGTTTGGATGAGCAGTTCTTC.